The 22 T cell receptor beta chains in this list originate from one sample, sequenced in a study of control samples from healthy donors and cancer patients. Here immunoSEQ multiplex PCR was the method, and the copy in TCRdb shows in-frame clones only, minus some. The sample has about 73,000 clones, about 90% seen once. Sequenced: blood. The receptors derive from a woman between 50 and 59 years old in good health.

The V gene is TRBV11-2, the J gene TRBJ2-7; either TRBD1 or TRBD2 may fit D (5 bases each). Trimming removed 3 bases from V and 7 bases from J, with 10 bases in between. CDR3 length equals 12 residues. From germline, CDR1 is SGHAT and CDR2 FQNNGV. Here the CDR3 reads CASSFTGGEQYF. The CDR3 nucleotides read TGTGCCAGCAGCTTTACAGGCGGGGAGCAGTACTTC. Variable domain in full (rest from reference TRBV11-2 and TRBJ2-7): EAGVAQSPRYKIIEKRQSVAFWCNPISGHATLYWYQQILGQGPKLLIQFQNNGVVDDSQLPKDRFSAERLKGVDSTLKIQPAKLEDSAVYLCASSFTGGEQYFGPGTRLTVT.

The J gene is TRBJ2-5, the V gene TRBV24-1; 9 bases are shared with TRBD1. With V trimmed by 4 bases and J by 2 bases, 10 bases remained unmatched. CDR3 length: 17 amino acids. Germline CDR1 KGHDR, CDR2 SFDVKD. CDR3 protein: CATSDQGQGRRQETQYF. CDR3 nucleotide sequence: TGTGCCACCAGTGACCAGGGACAGGGTAGGAGACAAGAGACCCAGTACTTC.

This clone was detected once. The rearrangement links TRBV6-6 to TRBJ2-1; possible D gene TRBD2, 5 bases. CDR3 size: 15 residues. Germline CDR1 reads MNHNY; CDR2 reads SVGAGI (reference sequence). Trimming took off 4 bases at V and 0 bases at J, with 10 bases between the two ends. The CDR3 region is CASSSGGSSYNEQFF. The CDR3 nucleotides read TGTGCCAGCAGTTCTGGTGGGAGCTCCTACAATGAGCAGTTCTTC.

Only a few counts were recorded for this clone. The chain carries TRBV5-1 and TRBJ2-1; D perhaps matches TRBD2 (6 bases). V dropped 4 bases and J dropped 1 base, with 9 bases sitting between them. The V gene's germline CDR1 is SGHRS and CDR2 YFSETQ. The CDR3 sequence is 14 residues long. The CDR3 bases are TGCGCCAGCAGCCTCGGGAGATCCTACAATGAGCAGTTCTTC. Protein sequence: CASSLGRSYNEQFF.

This rearrangement joins TRBV10-3 to TRBJ2-2; D call uncertain. The ends were cut back, 3 bases at V and 6 bases at J, with 11 bases in the middle. The CDR3 loop spans 14 amino acids. CDR1 is ENHRY and CDR2 is SYGVKD in the germline V gene. CDR3 in DNA: TGTGCCATCAGTGACCCTCGTGGGGCCGGGGAGCTGTTTTTT. Translation gives CAISDPRGAGELFF.

The CDR3 sequence: CASGSHGGRQETQYF. In DNA, the CDR3 is TGTGCTAGTGGTTCCCATGGGGGGAGGCAAGAGACCCAGTACTTC. This sequence joins TRBV12-5 and TRBJ2-5, with a weak D call TRBD2 (6 bases). The V end lost 4 bases, the J end lost 2 bases, and 14 bases lay between the germline ends. CDR3 length equals 15 residues. CDR1 and CDR2 from the germline V gene are LGHNT and FRNRAP.

The chain links TRBV28 to TRBJ1-5; a possible D gene is TRBD1 (6 bases). CDR1 and CDR2 (germline): MDHEN, SYDVKM. CDR3 length equals 14 residues. CDR3 region: CASSVYRDNQPQHF. The DNA for the CDR3 is TGTGCTTCGTCAGTCTACAGGGACAATCAGCCCCAGCATTTT.

This CDR3 is CASSDTAPRQPQHF. CDR3 DNA sequence: TGTGCCAGCAGTGATACGGCGCCGAGGCAGCCCCAGCATTTT. The chain links TRBV6-1 to TRBJ1-5; D unresolved. V lost 3 bases, J lost 7 bases, and 13 bases lay in between. The CDR3 spans 14 residues. Germline V CDR1 and CDR2: MNHNS, SASEGT.

The chain couples TRBV6-6 to TRBJ2-7; 10 positions agree with TRBD2. Germline loops: CDR1 MNHNY, CDR2 SVGAGI (reference sequence). The CDR3 runs 20 residues. Trimming took 6 bases from V and 6 from J; bases not matched to a gene: 26. The CDR3 sequence: CASSRMLAGVLGTRSGEQYF. In nucleotides, the CDR3 is TGTGCCAGCAGCCGTATGCTAGCGGGAGTTCTCGGGACCAGAAGCGGCGAGCAGTACTTC.

The chain uses TRBV7-3 and TRBJ2-5; D gene ambiguous. Trimming shortened V by 2 bases and J by 1 base, and 8 bases separated the two germline ends. There are 14 residues in the CDR3. Germline CDR1 reads SGHTA; CDR2 reads FQGTGA. The CDR3 sequence: CASSLEASQETQYF. The DNA for the CDR3 is TGTGCCAGCAGCTTAGAGGCTTCCCAAGAGACCCAGTACTTC.

CDR3 coding DNA: TGTGCCAGCAGCTTAACGTCCGATCAGCCCCAGCATTTT. Translation gives CASSLTSDQPQHF. This chain uses TRBV7-3 with TRBJ1-5; D remains ambiguous. In germline, CDR1 is SGHTA, CDR2 FQGTGA. CDR3 length: 13 amino acids. V shed 0 bases and J shed 5 bases, with 5 bases lying between them. The variable domain in full, with the rest retrieved from reference TRBV7-3 and TRBJ1-5, is GAGVSQTPSNKVTEKGKYVELRCDPISGHTALYWYRQSLGQGPEFLIYFQGTGAADDSGLPNDRFFAVRPEGSVSTLKIQRTERGDSAVYLCASSLTSDQPQHFGDGTRLSIL.

The chain couples TRBV28 to TRBJ1-2; no firm D call. The V end was cut by 8 bases, the J end by 1 base, with 14 bases between. Per germline, CDR1 MDHEN and CDR2 SYDVKM. The CDR3 length is 14 residues. CDR3 region: CASFPPSGNYGYTF. The DNA of the CDR3 is TGTGCCAGCTTTCCTCCCTCTGGTAACTATGGCTACACCTTC.

This clone was seen once. The chain combines TRBV12-3 or TRBV12-4 with TRBJ2-7; 9 nucleotides align to TRBD1. This CDR3 spans 12 amino acids. Trimming cost V 6 bases and J 5 bases; bases outside gene matches: 2. CDR3 DNA sequence: TGTGCCAGCAGCCGGGACAGGGACGAGCAGTACTTC. Protein product: CASSRDRDEQYF.

This chain uses TRBV28 with TRBJ2-7; 9 bases agree with TRBD2. The length of the CDR3 is 16 residues. V was pared by 5 bases and J by 5 bases, with 13 bases of the junction left unmatched. Germline-derived CDR1 and CDR2 are MDHEN and SYDVKM. CDR3 nucleotides: TGTGCCAGCAGTGGAAGTGTAGCGGGAGATTACCACGAGCAGTACTTC. Translated, it gives CASSGSVAGDYHEQYF.

The chain couples TRBV19 to TRBJ2-5, with D perhaps TRBD1 or TRBD2 (5 bases each). V lost 3 bases to trimming and J lost 5 bases, with 16 bases between them. Per germline, CDR1 LNHDA and CDR2 SQIVND (reference sequence). The CDR3 spans 15 residues. The CDR3 sequence is CASSMGARGGETQYF. CDR3 coding DNA: TGTGCCAGTAGTATGGGCGCGAGGGGCGGGGAGACCCAGTACTTC.

The chain has TRBV4-2 and TRBJ2-1, with 8 nucleotides matching TRBD2. The V segment lost 0 bases and the J segment 10 bases; nucleotides outside the gene matches: 5. Germline CDR1 reads LGHNA; CDR2 reads YNFKEQ. The CDR3 has 14 amino acids. The CDR3 region is CASSQDQEREEQFF. CDR3 nucleotides: TGTGCCAGCAGCCAAGATCAAGAGCGGGAGGAGCAGTTCTTC.

The gene calls are TRBV5-5 and TRBJ2-7; D ambiguous. The CDR3 runs 14 residues. The ends were cut back, 1 base at V and 5 bases at J, with 13 bases in the middle. Per the germline V gene, CDR1 is SGHKS and CDR2 is YYEKEE (reference sequence). Here the CDR3 DNA reads TGTGCCAGCAGCTTGTCGGTCAGACGGGACGAGCAGTACTTC. Translating gives CASSLSVRRDEQYF.

This chain joins TRBV7-9 and TRBJ1-1; 7 nucleotides match TRBD1. The V gene end was trimmed by 5 bases and the J gene end by 3 bases; junction bases not matched to a gene: 3. Germline CDR1 is SEHNR and CDR2 is FQNEAQ (reference sequence). The CDR3 loop spans 13 amino acids. This chain's CDR3 is CASSTQGDTEAFF. The DNA of the CDR3 is TGTGCCAGCAGCACTCAGGGGGACACTGAAGCTTTCTTT.

The V and J genes are TRBV28 and TRBJ1-5; TRBD1 matches at 7 bases. Germline CDR1 MDHEN, CDR2 SYDVKM. The CDR3 runs to 16 residues. V gave up 6 bases and J gave up 3 bases; unmatched junction bases: 11. The CDR3 coding sequence is TGTGCCAGCAGCAAATCAGGGGGGCTCCTCAATCAGCCCCAGCATTTT. Its protein product is CASSKSGGLLNQPQHF.

The CDR3 loop reads CASNIPGTSGSRSYNEQFF. The CDR3 region has the DNA TGTGCCAGCAACATCCCCGGGACTAGCGGGAGTAGGTCCTACAATGAGCAGTTCTTC. J is TRBJ2-1 and V is TRBV7-2, with 14 bases fitting TRBD2. CDR1 SGHTA and CDR2 FQGNSA come from the germline V gene. CDR3 size: 19 residues. After removal of 7 bases from V and 1 base from J, the junction contained 12 bases not matched to a gene.

The chain recombines TRBV27 with TRBJ1-6, with 11 bases matching TRBD1. The CDR3 spans 18 residues. Per the germline V gene, CDR1 is MNHEY and CDR2 is SMNVEV (reference sequence). With 2 bases clipped from V and 0 bases from J, the junction kept 3 bases outside the gene matches. This chain's CDR3 is CASSLRTGGGSYNSPLHF. Written as DNA, the CDR3 is TGTGCCAGCAGTTTACGGACAGGGGGCGGCTCCTATAATTCACCCCTCCACTTT.

The rearrangement joins TRBV2 to TRBJ2-6; perhaps TRBD1 as D (6 bases). This CDR3 spans 15 amino acids. The germline gives CDR1 SNHLY, CDR2 FYNNEI. V was shortened by 8 bases and J by 0 bases, with 11 bases between the two germline ends. CDR3 sequence reads: CASAPDSSGANVLTF. In DNA, the CDR3 is TGTGCCAGCGCTCCGGACAGCTCTGGGGCCAACGTCCTGACTTTC.